One and the same sample provided the 27 T cell receptor beta chains below, sequenced in a study of T-cell reconstitution after alpha-beta-depleted transplantation in children. Unique molecular identifiers were used in preparing the TCRbeta library. TCRdb reprocessed the PCR reads with MiXCR, giving one entry per CDR3 protein. Of a few hundred thousand distinct CDR3 sequences in the sample, 6.6% were seen once. This sample comprised PBMCs, obtained before TCRalphabeta/CD19-depleted stem cell transplant. All receptors come from a boy aged 2 to 10 with acute lymphoblastic leukemia, due to receive a stem cell transplant.

This clonotype has at least ten counts. Its ends do not fully match the called genes, so a read error is possible. The chain uses TRBV7-9 and TRBJ1-1; TRBD1 might be the D (5 bases). The CDR3 consists of 14 residues. Looked up from germline, CDR1 is SEHNR and CDR2 is FQNEAQ (reference sequence). The CDR3 DNA reads TGTGCCAGCAGCCCCGGGGGTGGGAACACTGAACCTTTCTTT. Its translation: CASSPGGGNTEPFF.

This clonotype was seen repeatedly, ten times or more. The V and J genes are TRBV9 and TRBJ2-5, with 9 bases matching TRBD2. The V gene's germline CDR1 is SGDLS and CDR2 YYNGEE. J was trimmed by 4 bases and V by 1 base; bases with no gene match: 11. This CDR3 is built from 17 residues. The CDR3 DNA sequence: TGTGCCAGCAGCGTATCTCCTAGCGGGACCCTGGGAGAGACCCAGTACTTC. Amino acid sequence: CASSVSPSGTLGETQYF.

This clonotype came up many times. J is TRBJ2-2 and V is TRBV10-3, with 10 bases that match TRBD1. This CDR3 spans 13 amino acids. The V gene end was trimmed by 10 bases and the J gene end by 3 bases; junction bases not matched to a gene: 2. Germline CDR1 is ENHRY and CDR2 is SYGVKD. DNA for the CDR3: TGTGCCACCGGGACAGGGGACACCGGGGAGCTGTTTTTT. Protein: CATGTGDTGELFF.

This clonotype was counted ten times or more. CDR3 region: CASTSSGLHEQFF. In DNA, the CDR3 is TGTGCCAGCACCTCGTCCGGACTTCATGAGCAGTTCTTC. V is TRBV2 and J is TRBJ2-1; D is perhaps TRBD2 (5 bases). Germline CDR1 SNHLY, CDR2 FYNNEI. V was shortened by 7 bases and J by 8 bases, with 15 bases between the two germline ends. This CDR3 contains 13 residues.

This clonotype was seen many times. This chain links TRBV7-2 with TRBJ2-1; 9 bases map to TRBD2. CDR3 length: 17 amino acids. Per germline, CDR1 SGHTA and CDR2 FQGNSA. Trimming at V came to 1 base and at J to 9 bases, leaving 13 bases not matched to a gene. The CDR3 reads CASSLVGASGARGEQFF. The CDR3 bases are TGTGCCAGCAGCTTAGTCGGCGCTAGCGGGGCGCGGGGTGAGCAGTTCTTC.

This clonotype was seen many times. The chain carries TRBV12-3 or TRBV12-4 and TRBJ1-2; the D is unclear. V was pared by 3 bases and J by 7 bases, with 12 bases between. The CDR3 spans 13 residues. CDR3 in DNA: TGTGCCAGCAGTTTGGCTAGGGTTCTTGGCTACACCTTC. It codes for CASSLARVLGYTF.

Many counts were recorded for this clonotype. This chain links TRBV7-9 with TRBJ2-2, with TRBD2 as a possible D gene (5 bases). The ends were cut back, 5 bases at V and 2 bases at J, with 18 bases in the middle. The germline gives CDR1 SEHNR, CDR2 FQNEAQ (reference sequence). The CDR3 consists of 17 residues. CDR3 protein: CASSPPLSGYNTGELFF. The CDR3 coding sequence is TGTGCCAGCAGCCCCCCCCTCAGCGGTTATAACACCGGGGAGCTGTTTTTT. The full variable domain, with the rest looked up from reference TRBV7-9 and TRBJ2-2, is DTGVSQNPRHKITKRGQNVTFRCDPISEHNRLYWYRQTLGQGPEFLTYFQNEAQLEKSRLLSDRFSAERPKGSFSTLEIQRTEQGDSAMYLCASSPPLSGYNTGELFFGEGSRLTVL.

The chain links TRBV3-1 to TRBJ2-1; D uncertain. This CDR3 has 12 amino acids. CDR1 and CDR2 from the germline V gene are LGHDT and YNNKEL (reference sequence). The V end was cut by 4 bases, the J end by 9 bases, with 10 bases between. The CDR3 DNA is TGTGCCAGCAGCCCATACGGGTTTGAGCAGTTCTTC. This encodes CASSPYGFEQFF.

This clonotype was seen more than once but under ten times. The rearrangement joins TRBV20-1 to TRBJ1-2; 8 bases map to TRBD1. Germline CDR1 is DFQATT and CDR2 is SNEGSKA (reference sequence). Trimming cost V 6 bases and J 3 bases; bases outside gene matches: 15. The CDR3 has 16 amino acids. CDR3 residues: CSALGQGNILDYGYTF. In DNA, the CDR3 is TGCAGTGCCCTAGGACAGGGAAATATCCTCGACTATGGCTACACCTTC.

This clonotype has only a few counts. The chain recombines TRBV28 with TRBJ2-2; 7 bases fit TRBD1. The V gene's germline CDR1 is MDHEN and CDR2 SYDVKM. V shed 5 bases, J shed 7 bases, and the junction held 7 bases outside the gene matches. This CDR3 region has 14 residues. DNA of the CDR3: TGTGCCAGCAGTCCAACAGGGGCGAACGGGGAGCTGTTTTTT. Amino acid sequence: CASSPTGANGELFF.

This clonotype has only a few counts. The chain combines TRBV6-1 with TRBJ1-6, with 9 bases that match TRBD1. The J segment lost 7 bases and the V segment lost 4 bases, leaving 5 bases of the junction unmatched. From germline, CDR1 is MNHNS and CDR2 SASEGT. This CDR3 region has 15 residues. The CDR3 region is CASSGTGVLNSPLHF. CDR3 nucleotides: TGTGCCAGCAGTGGGACAGGGGTTCTAAATTCACCCCTCCACTTT.

This clonotype was detected many times. The chain joins TRBV3-1 to TRBJ2-7; 12 bases are shared with TRBD1. Germline V lookup: CDR1 LGHDT, CDR2 YNNKEL (reference sequence). The V gene end was trimmed by 1 base and the J gene end by 6 bases; junction bases not matched to a gene: 4. CDR3 length: 15 residues. CDR3 nucleotides: TGTGCCAGCAGCCAAGGGGGACAGGGGGCGGCCGAGCAGTACTTC. Translated: CASSQGGQGAAEQYF.

This clonotype occurred many times. The V gene is TRBV7-9, the J gene TRBJ2-1; 12 nucleotides match TRBD1. The germline CDR1 and CDR2 sequences are SEHNR and FQNEAQ (reference sequence). The V and J ends lost 3 bases and 8 bases, in that order; junction bases with no gene match: 8. The CDR3 runs to 16 residues. Here the CDR3 reads CASSLGTGGVFDEQFF. For the CDR3, the DNA is TGTGCCAGCAGCTTGGGGACAGGGGGCGTTTTCGATGAGCAGTTCTTC.

At least ten counts were recorded for this clonotype. The genes are TRBV5-8 and TRBJ1-1; D ambiguous. The CDR3 totals 15 residues. Trimming removed 1 base at V and 1 base at J, with 11 bases between. Germline assignment: CDR1 SGHTS and CDR2 YDEGEE. The CDR3 protein is CASSLYLGQNTEAFF. DNA of the CDR3: TGTGCCAGCAGCTTGTATCTAGGTCAGAACACTGAAGCTTTCTTT.

In this sample, this clonotype turned up many times. V and J are TRBV7-2 and TRBJ2-3, with D unclear. The CDR3 length is 16 residues. CDR1 and CDR2 (germline): SGHTA, FQGNSA. The V and J ends lost 1 base and 0 bases respectively, with 11 bases between them. The CDR3 coding sequence is TGTGCCAGCAGCTTAGATCCCGGACCTAGCACAGATACGCAGTATTTT. Residues: CASSLDPGPSTDTQYF.

There are many counts of this clonotype. The J gene is TRBJ2-7, the V gene TRBV6-1; D is ambiguous. Trimming shortened V by 5 bases and J by 8 bases, and 19 bases separated the two germline ends. CDR1 is MNHNS and CDR2 is SASEGT in the germline V gene. The CDR3 has 14 residues. CDR3 amino acids: CASSPRDPATQQYF. DNA for the CDR3: TGTGCCAGCAGTCCCCGTGACCCCGCTACGCAGCAGTACTTC.

The rearrangement uses TRBV5-8 and TRBJ2-2; D gene ambiguous. V lost 7 bases to trimming and J lost 7 bases, with 14 bases between them. CDR3 length: 13 residues. Germline loops: CDR1 SGHTS, CDR2 YDEGEE. CDR3 in DNA: TGTGCCAGCGGCCCCGGCTCTTTCGGGGAGCTGTTTTTT. Translation gives CASGPGSFGELFF.

This clonotype was recorded many times. V gene TRBV24-1 combines with J gene TRBJ2-5; the match to TRBD2 covers 10 bases. Per the germline V gene, CDR1 is KGHDR and CDR2 is SFDVKD. CDR3 size: 16 residues. With 2 bases clipped from V and 6 bases from J, the junction kept 8 bases outside the gene matches. The CDR3 sequence: CATSDSLAGGTKTQYF. The CDR3 bases are TGTGCCACCAGTGATTCTTTAGCGGGAGGCACGAAGACCCAGTACTTC.

This clonotype was counted ten times or more. The rearrangement joins TRBV15 to TRBJ2-5, with TRBD1 identical over 12 bases. V was pared by 7 bases and J by 5 bases, with 8 bases of the junction left unmatched. The CDR3 totals 15 residues. CDR1 and CDR2 (germline): LNHNV, YYDKDF (reference sequence). The CDR3 DNA sequence: TGTGCCACCAACCCGGGACAGGGGGCTGAGGAGACCCAGTACTTC. Its protein product is CATNPGQGAEETQYF.

This clonotype was seen repeatedly, ten times or more. This chain uses TRBV5-1 with TRBJ1-1; D unresolved. With 2 bases removed from V and 3 bases from J, the gap between germline ends came to 14 bases. Germline loops: CDR1 SGHRS, CDR2 YFSETQ. The CDR3 runs to 15 residues. CDR3 sequence: CASSFFMAGDTEAFF. The CDR3 DNA reads as TGCGCCAGCAGCTTCTTTATGGCGGGAGACACTGAAGCTTTCTTT. Using reference TRBV5-1 and TRBJ1-1 for the parts outside the CDR3, the full variable domain is KAGVTQTPRYLIKTRGQQVTLSCSPISGHRSVSWYQQTPGQGLQFLFEYFSETQRNKGNFPGRFSGRQFSNSRSEMNVSTLELGDSALYLCASSFFMAGDTEAFFGQGTRLTVV.

This clonotype has more than one count but fewer than ten. J is TRBJ2-7 and V is TRBV5-1; D uncertain. Germline V lookup: CDR1 SGHRS, CDR2 YFSETQ. The CDR3 length is 13 residues. V dropped 6 bases and J dropped 2 bases, with 12 bases sitting between them. CDR3 in amino acids: CASTDSLTYEQYF. CDR3 coding DNA: TGCGCCAGCACTGATAGCCTTACCTACGAGCAGTACTTC.

This clonotype has only a few counts. V and J are TRBV7-9 and TRBJ2-2; the D gene could be TRBD1 or TRBD2 (6 bases each). Germline lookup yields CDR1 SEHNR and CDR2 FQNEAQ (reference sequence). V lost 4 bases to trimming and J lost 5 bases, with 11 bases between them. CDR3 length: 14 amino acids. The DNA for the CDR3 is TGTGCCAGCAGCTGGTCGGGGGCAACCGGGGAGCTGTTTTTT. It translates to CASSWSGATGELFF.

This clonotype has at least ten counts. The chain uses TRBV13 and TRBJ2-1; 8 nucleotides agree with TRBD2. CDR1 is PRHDT and CDR2 is FYEKMQ in the germline V gene (reference sequence). The CDR3 loop spans 15 amino acids. J was trimmed by 9 bases and V by 4 bases; bases with no gene match: 11. CDR3 region: CASSSQRGYLSEQFF. The CDR3 bases are TGTGCCAGCAGCTCGCAGCGGGGGTACTTGAGTGAGCAGTTCTTC.

This clonotype has a count of ten or more. The chain is built from TRBV7-9 and TRBJ2-1; 7 positions agree with TRBD2. V lost 11 bases to trimming and J lost 7 bases; unmatched junction nucleotides: 14. The CDR3 is 14 amino acids. Germline loops: CDR1 SEHNR, CDR2 FQNEAQ (reference sequence). CDR3 amino acids: CAGLLAGNGNEQFF. DNA of the CDR3: TGTGCCGGCCTATTAGCGGGTAATGGGAATGAGCAGTTCTTC.

In this sample, this clonotype turned up many times. The chain has TRBV12-3 or TRBV12-4 and TRBJ2-3; D might be TRBD1 or TRBD2, each matching 6 bases. CDR3 length: 15 residues. V was clipped by 6 bases and J by 4 bases, with 17 bases between them. CDR3: CASRASAGVSDTQYF. The CDR3 DNA reads TGTGCCAGCAGGGCTAGCGCAGGGGTCTCAGATACGCAGTATTTT.

This clonotype was observed at least ten times. This could be a read error, since a much larger clone is one nucleotide away. The chain joins TRBV27 to TRBJ1-1; TRBD1 might be the D (6 bases). CDR3 length equals 15 residues. From germline, CDR1 is MNHEY and CDR2 SMNVEV (reference sequence). CDR3 sequence reads: CVSSLTLQGNTEAFF. CDR3 DNA: TGTGTCAGCAGTTTAACCCTACAGGGGAACACTGAAGCTTTCTTT.

The genes are TRBV20-1 and TRBJ2-7; D not certain. The V end was cut by 3 bases, the J end by 5 bases, with 14 bases between. The CDR3 spans 13 residues. The V gene's germline CDR1 is DFQATT and CDR2 SNEGSKA (reference sequence). The CDR3 loop reads CSASRDLEHEQYF. The CDR3 DNA sequence: TGCAGTGCTAGCCGCGACTTAGAACACGAGCAGTACTTC.